This T cell receptor beta chain was captured by sequencing in a study of blood T cell repertoires in COVID-19. Study information: The analysed material was cDNA or gDNA that came from T cells, B-cell-depleted T cells, or PBMCs.

Original methodology: Nucleated cell counts were estimated from reference gene primer amplification. Generated by immunoSEQ multiplex PCR, the TCRdb table keeps only in-frame clones and is missing some. From that table come the V and J calls and clone size; the DNA was used to work out D and trimming. In the table there are approximately 270,000 clones, about 89% of which are singletons. From germline, CDR1 is SEHNR and CDR2 FQNEAQ (reference sequence). This CDR3 region has 14 residues. V shed 5 bases and J shed 5 bases, with 12 bases lying between them. The rearrangement joins TRBV7-9 to TRBJ2-2, with D perhaps TRBD2 (6 bases). The TCR comes from a man between 25 and 39 years old with acute or convalescent COVID-19. The sample comprised peripheral blood. The CDR3 is CASSPGDLTGELFF. The CDR3 DNA follows: TGTGCCAGCAGCCCGGGGGATTTGACCGGGGAGCTGTTTTTT.